The rows below give T cell receptor beta chains drawn from one sample of a study of T-cell reconstitution after alpha-beta-depleted transplantation in children. TCRdb fed the PCR reads into MiXCR, producing one record per CDR3 protein. This sample has about 200,000 distinct CDR3 sequences, with approximately 17% found just once. The sample consisted of PBMCs, mostly from graft donor cells, taken 360 days after TCRalphabeta/CD19-depleted stem cell transplant. The origin of the receptors is a male patient between 2 and 9 years old who had a stem cell transplant for acute lymphoblastic leukemia, so the T cells may come from the graft donor. Each CDR3 is given with its conserved first and last residue. A D gene is named only where the DNA matches it firmly. Some rows have no size entry. The others give once, few or many, or a class for an expanded clone.

j_call clone_size d_call v_call cdr3_nt cdr3_aa
TRBJ1-3 few NA TRBV3-1 TGTGCCAGCAGCACAGGGTTCGGAAACACCATATATTTT CASSTGFGNTIYF
TRBJ2-7 NA TRBD2 TRBV18 TGTGCCAGCTCAATGGGAAGCGGGGCCGCCGGCTACGAGCAGTACTTC CASSMGSGAAGYEQYF
TRBJ2-1 NA NA TRBV10-1 TGCGCCAGCAGTGAGTCGGAGCTGGGCCAGCAGTTCTTC CASSESELGQQFF
TRBJ2-2 NA TRBD1 TRBV5-1 TGCGCCAGCAGCTCTCGGACAGGGGACACCGGGGAGCTGTTTTTT CASSSRTGDTGELFF
TRBJ2-5 NA NA TRBV5-1 TGCGCCAGCAGCTTGAGGGTCGAGGAGACCCAGTACTTC CASSLRVEETQYF
TRBJ2-6 few NA TRBV28 TGTGCCAGCAGTTTACGTCAGGTTAGCTCTGGGGCCAACGTCCTGACTTTC CASSLRQVSSGANVLTF
TRBJ2-1 NA TRBD2 TRBV9 TGTGCCAGCAGCGTAGAGGCTAGCGGGGGGAGAGAGCAGTTCTTC CASSVEASGGREQFF
TRBJ2-4 NA TRBD1 TRBV7-6 TGTGCCAGCAGCTTATTGGGACAGAAAAACATTCAGTACTTC CASSLLGQKNIQYF
TRBJ2-7 few TRBD2 TRBV5-6 TGTGCCAGCAGCCCCTATGCGGGGGGGAAGTACGAGCAGTACTTC CASSPYAGGKYEQYF
TRBJ2-4 many NA TRBV5-4 TGTGCCAGCAGCTTGGGTGAAAACATTCAGTACTTC CASSLGENIQYF
TRBJ2-5 few NA TRBV12-3/TRBV12-4 TGTGCCAGCAGTCCTACCACTAGTCAGGAGACCCAGTACTTC CASSPTTSQETQYF
TRBJ2-1 few NA TRBV4-3 TGCGCCAGCAGCCAAGATTTAGGGACCCCTGACAATGAGCAGTTCTTC CASSQDLGTPDNEQFF
TRBJ2-1 few NA TRBV24-1 TGTGCCACCAGTGGCTCGAGCTCCTACAATGAGCAGTTCTTC CATSGSSSYNEQFF
TRBJ2-3 few NA TRBV28 TGTGCCAGCACCCCCCGGGGTATCGGCACAGATACGCAGTATTTT CASTPRGIGTDTQYF
TRBJ1-2 few NA TRBV12-3/TRBV12-4 TGTGCCAGCAGTTCCGGAACCGCGACCTATGGCTACACCTTC CASSSGTATYGYTF
TRBJ2-7 NA TRBD2 TRBV29-1 TGCAGCGCAATCCCCGGGACTAGCTCCTACGAGCAGTACTTC CSAIPGTSSYEQYF
TRBJ2-5 NA NA TRBV20-1 TGCAGTGCCTGGAGCGGCCGAGAGACCCAGTACTTC CSAWSGRETQYF
TRBJ2-7 many NA TRBV10-2 TGCGCCAGCACAACAGACAGGTCCTACGAGCAGTACTTC CASTTDRSYEQYF
TRBJ2-3 many NA TRBV10-3 TGTGCCATCACGGCGGAAGAGTCGGATACGCAGTATTTT CAITAEESDTQYF
TRBJ1-1 NA NA TRBV4-3 TGCGCCAGCAGCCAGCTCGACAGGATGAACACTGAAGCTTTCTTT CASSQLDRMNTEAFF
TRBJ2-3 NA NA TRBV5-1 TGCGCCAGCAGCTCAACCTCCACAGATACGCAGTATTTT CASSSTSTDTQYF
TRBJ2-3 few NA TRBV2 TGTACCTCCCGGGATACGCAGTATTTT CTSRDTQYF
TRBJ2-3 NA NA TRBV20-1 TGCAGTGCTAGAGATTTCCAACCGCGGGATACGCAGTATTTT CSARDFQPRDTQYF
TRBJ1-1 once TRBD1 TRBV5-1 TGCGCCAGCAGCACTCGACAGGGGAACACTGAAGCTTTCTTT CASSTRQGNTEAFF
TRBJ2-5 few NA TRBV7-9 TGTGCCAGCAGCTTACAGGTAGAAGAGACCCAGTACTTC CASSLQVEETQYF
TRBJ2-3 few NA TRBV20-1 TGCAGTGCTAGTTGGAGAGGGGGTACAGATACGCAGTATTTT CSASWRGGTDTQYF
TRBJ2-7 few TRBD1 TRBV20-1 TGCAGTGCTAGCGGACAGGGGTGGGCCGAGCAGTACTTC CSASGQGWAEQYF
TRBJ2-1 many NA TRBV7-6 TGTGCCAGCAGCTTAGAAGCGACAGAATACAATGAGCAGTTCTTC CASSLEATEYNEQFF
TRBJ2-7 few TRBD2 TRBV29-1 TGCAGCGTTGGGGTGACTAGCGGGAGTGGGTACGAGCAGTACTTC CSVGVTSGSGYEQYF
TRBJ1-3 many NA TRBV5-1 TGCGCCAGCAGCCTCCCAGGCCTCGGAAACACCATATATTTT CASSLPGLGNTIYF
TRBJ2-7 many NA TRBV5-1 TGCGCCAGCAGCTTGTCTCCACCGAATCACGAGCAGTACTTC CASSLSPPNHEQYF
TRBJ2-1 NA TRBD2 TRBV5-1 TGCGCCAGCAGCTTGGGAGTGGGTGGGAGGGCCAATGAGCAGTTCTTC CASSLGVGGRANEQFF
TRBJ2-3 many NA TRBV10-3 TGTGCCATCAGTTTTAGGGTTTTGGATACGCAGTATTTT CAISFRVLDTQYF
TRBJ2-1 many TRBD2 TRBV10-3 TGTGCCATCAGTGAGTCAGCAGCGGGGTTTACCTACAATGAGCAGTTCTTC CAISESAAGFTYNEQFF
TRBJ1-2 NA NA TRBV4-3 TGCGCCAGCAGCCAAGATCGGGAGCGTGGCTACACCTTC CASSQDRERGYTF
TRBJ1-2 few NA TRBV21-1 TGTGCCAGTGCGCGGAGCTATGGCTACACCTTC CASARSYGYTF
TRBJ2-5 NA NA TRBV7-9 TGTGCCAGCAGCTTAGTCACAGGACTACAAGAGACCCAGTACTTC CASSLVTGLQETQYF
TRBJ2-5 once NA TRBV11-2 TGTGCCGGCAGCCCGGATTACCGGCGGGAGACCCAGTACTTC CAGSPDYRRETQYF
TRBJ2-1 many TRBD2 TRBV5-1 TGCGCCAGCAGCCCGACTAGCGGGGGGCCAAGCAGTGAGCAGTTCTTC CASSPTSGGPSSEQFF
TRBJ1-1 NA NA TRBV15 TGTGCCACCAGCAGAGATCTCCAGGGTCGGTCTGAAGCTTTCTTT CATSRDLQGRSEAFF
TRBJ2-2 NA TRBD2 TRBV3-1 TGTGCCAGCACCCGAGGACTAGCTAACACCGGGGAGCTGTTTTTT CASTRGLANTGELFF
TRBJ2-5 NA NA TRBV4-3 TGCGCCAGCAGCCAAGCTGGGGTGGAAGAGACCCAGTACTTC CASSQAGVEETQYF
TRBJ2-3 NA TRBD2 TRBV5-5 TGTGCCAGCAGCTTGATCGGGGGGGCCTTAGATACGCAGTATTTT CASSLIGGALDTQYF
TRBJ2-2 NA TRBD2 TRBV20-1 TGCAGTGCTTGGGGACTAGCGGGCGCGAACACCGGGGAGCTGTTTTTT CSAWGLAGANTGELFF
TRBJ2-1 NA NA TRBV20-1 TGCAGTGCTAGTCCCACGATCAATGAGCAGTTCTTC CSASPTINEQFF
TRBJ1-2 few NA TRBV7-9 TGTGCCAGCAGCTCCGATTCAACTTCGAACTATGGCTACACCTTC CASSSDSTSNYGYTF
TRBJ2-1 once NA TRBV6-2/TRBV6-3 TGTGCCAGCAGTTGGGGGGGGACAGTGGGGCATTTGCGGTACAATGAGCAGTTCTTC CASSWGGTVGHLRYNEQFF
TRBJ1-1 NA NA TRBV20-1 TGCAGGGGAGCGGCGGACACTGAAGCTTTCTTT CRGAADTEAFF
TRBJ2-1 many TRBD2 TRBV9 TGTGCCAGCAATTCAGCGGGGGGAGATTGGGAGCAGTTCTTC CASNSAGGDWEQFF
TRBJ2-7 NA NA TRBV5-1 TGCGCCAGCAGCTTGGCCCGGACTTCCACGAGGAGCTCCTACGAGCAGTACTTC CASSLARTSTRSSYEQYF
TRBJ2-2 few NA TRBV4-1 TGCGCCAGCAGTCGATTCCCGAAGACCGGGGAGCTGTTTTTT CASSRFPKTGELFF
TRBJ2-1 NA NA TRBV24-1 TGTGCCACCAGTGGCCTCAGGGGGAGGAACCATGAGCAGTTCTTC CATSGLRGRNHEQFF
TRBJ1-1 few NA TRBV12-3/TRBV12-4 TGTGCCAGCAGTTTTGGGGGCAGCCCTGAAGCTTTCTTT CASSFGGSPEAFF
TRBJ2-7 NA TRBD1 TRBV4-1 TGCGCCAGCAGCCAAGCAGGGGGACGGAAGACCTACGAGCAGTACTTC CASSQAGGRKTYEQYF
TRBJ2-2 NA NA TRBV10-1 TGCGCCAGCAGCCTCGACAGGACCACCGGGGAGCTGTTTTTT CASSLDRTTGELFF